The clone carrying this TCR beta chain is a singleton in its sample. The source of the sample is a study of T-cell reconstitution after alpha-beta-depleted transplantation in children. The V end was cut by 5 bases, the J end by 3 bases, with 17 bases between. This CDR3 is 15 amino acids long. Germline lookup yields CDR1 SGHAT and CDR2 FQDESV (reference sequence). Preparation of the TCRbeta library involved a method that used unique molecular identifiers. Using its own MiXCR run on the PCR reads, TCRdb lists one record per CDR3 protein. The data hold around 400,000 distinct CDR3 sequences, with 20% observed a single time.

The sample in question was PBMCs from the stem cell graft donor, obtained from the stem cell graft. The gene calls are TRBV11-1 and TRBJ2-7, with D hard to call. This receptor was taken from a human donor who donated a stem cell graft to a child with acute myeloid leukemia. For the CDR3, the DNA is TGTGCCAGCAGCCCAGACGGGTATAAGGGCTACGAGCAGTACTTC. Translated, it gives CASSPDGYKGYEQYF.